The 27 T cell receptor beta chains reported below all come from one sample, sequenced in a study of spatial heterogeneity in lung cancer. Time point specified: blood at routine non-recurrence follow-up after resection. MiXCR, applied by TCRdb to the 5' RACE reads, yields one record per CDR3 protein. Of about 70,000 distinct CDR3 sequences listed, nearly 9% were seen once; the top ten hold 1.9%. Sample: PBMCs, taken at follow-up. Source of these receptors: a female donor with early-stage non-small cell lung cancer.

The sample holds many counts of this clonotype. The V and J genes are TRBV20-1 and TRBJ1-1, with TRBD1 identical over 8 bases. Germline lookup yields CDR1 DFQATT and CDR2 SNEGSKA (reference sequence). This CDR3 spans 14 amino acids. V lost 5 bases, J lost 1 base, and 6 bases stayed unmatched. CDR3 sequence reads: CSAPQTGGNTEAFF. The CDR3 DNA follows: TGCAGTGCTCCACAAACAGGGGGGAACACTGAAGCTTTCTTT.

This clonotype was detected many times. The chain joins TRBV24-1 to TRBJ2-1; D might be TRBD1 or TRBD2, each matching 6 bases. CDR3 length: 15 amino acids. V was trimmed by 5 bases and J by 7 bases, leaving 17 bases between them. Germline CDR1 KGHDR, CDR2 SFDVKD. Here the CDR3 DNA reads TGTGCCACCAGTGGTAGCCAGGGGACTTATAATGAGCAGTTCTTC. Encoded protein: CATSGSQGTYNEQFF.

Many counts were recorded for this clonotype. V and J are TRBV29-1 and TRBJ2-7; D gene uncertain. V was pared by 0 bases and J by 0 bases, with 9 bases between. Germline-derived CDR1 and CDR2 are SQVTM and ANQGSEA. The CDR3 totals 14 residues. CDR3 region: CSVEDRAYSYEQYF. CDR3 DNA sequence: TGCAGCGTTGAAGACCGGGCCTACTCCTACGAGCAGTACTTC.

This clonotype showed up many times. The chain is built from TRBV6-6 and TRBJ2-5; D perhaps matches TRBD1 (6 bases). V was cut by 0 bases and J by 2 bases, with 22 bases left in between. The germline V gene has CDR1 MNHNY and CDR2 SVGAGI (reference sequence). The CDR3 sequence is 19 residues long. CDR3: CASSYSMLYGTSTQETQYF. CDR3 sequence (DNA): TGTGCCAGCAGTTACTCAATGCTCTACGGGACAAGCACTCAAGAGACCCAGTACTTC.

The table lists this clonotype with many counts. This chain links TRBV7-3 with TRBJ2-1; 7 bases line up with TRBD1. CDR1 and CDR2 from the germline V gene are SGHTA and FQGTGA. Trimming cost V 5 bases and J 1 base; bases outside gene matches: 5. The CDR3 is made up of 15 amino acids. The CDR3 is CASSPRGLSYNEQFF. The CDR3 DNA is TGTGCCAGCAGCCCGAGGGGGCTTTCCTACAATGAGCAGTTCTTC.

This clonotype was observed at least ten times. The CDR3 coding sequence is TGCAGTGCTAGACCGGGACTAGACTACCAAGAGACCCAGTACTTC. It encodes CSARPGLDYQETQYF. The V and J genes are TRBV20-1 and TRBJ2-5; 8 bases align to TRBD2. With V trimmed by 2 bases and J by 0 bases, 5 bases remained unmatched. Germline-derived CDR1 and CDR2 are DFQATT and SNEGSKA (reference sequence). The CDR3 is made up of 15 amino acids.

By sample share, this clonotype is medium-sized. The chain joins TRBV12-3 or TRBV12-4 to TRBJ2-1; unclear D gene. Trimming took 2 bases from V and 4 from J, leaving 3 bases between them. The CDR3 extends over 12 amino acids. CDR3 sequence reads: CASSLPYNEQFF. The CDR3 nucleotides are TGTGCCAGCAGTTTACCTTACAATGAGCAGTTCTTC.

Ten or more counts support this clonotype. The chain joins TRBV29-1 to TRBJ2-1; maybe TRBD1 (5 bases). The CDR3 totals 11 residues. Germline lookup yields CDR1 SQVTM and CDR2 ANQGSEA. Trimming shortened V by 3 bases and J by 5 bases, and 5 bases separated the two germline ends. CDR3 in amino acids: CSVDRDNEQFF. As DNA, the CDR3 is TGCAGCGTTGACAGGGACAATGAGCAGTTCTTC.

This clonotype was counted at least ten times. This chain links TRBV2 with TRBJ1-2; 10 nucleotides agree with TRBD1. Germline CDR1 is SNHLY and CDR2 is FYNNEI. The CDR3 is 13 residues long. Trimming took 11 bases from V and 6 from J; bases not matched to a gene: 9. CDR3 coding DNA: TGTGCCGGAGTGGGACAGGGGCTAGATGGCTACACCTTC. It is translated as CAGVGQGLDGYTF.

This clonotype was picked up many times. The chain has TRBV29-1 and TRBJ1-3; D is perhaps TRBD1 (5 bases). The CDR3 consists of 13 residues. Germline V gives CDR1 SQVTM, CDR2 ANQGSEA. Trimming took 7 bases from V and 0 from J, leaving 10 bases between them. The CDR3 loop is CSGGGGSGNTIYF. The CDR3 coding sequence is TGCAGCGGGGGGGGAGGCTCTGGAAACACCATATATTTT.

This clonotype has ten or more counts. The chain joins TRBV14 to TRBJ2-1, with a weak D call TRBD2 (6 bases). This CDR3 is 13 amino acids long. Germline lookup yields CDR1 SGHDN and CDR2 FVKESK. V was clipped by 4 bases and J by 9 bases, with 13 bases between them. For the CDR3, the DNA is TGTGCCAGCAGCCGACTAGGAAGGAGTGAGCAGTTCTTC. This gives the protein CASSRLGRSEQFF.

This clonotype was seen many times. The J gene is TRBJ2-2, the V gene TRBV10-3; either TRBD1 or TRBD2 may supply D (6 bases each). V gave up 0 bases and J gave up 8 bases, with 16 bases separating them. Germline CDR1 ENHRY, CDR2 SYGVKD. The CDR3 totals 16 residues. The DNA for the CDR3 is TGTGCCATCAGTGAGTCGGACGACGGGGGCGAAGGGGAGCTGTTTTTT. It specifies CAISESDDGGEGELFF.

Many counts were recorded for this clonotype. The chain employs TRBV7-9 and TRBJ1-5, with D possibly TRBD1 on 6 matching bases. This CDR3 has 12 residues. The V gene lost 5 bases and the J gene lost 11 bases, with 13 bases spanning the gap. Per the germline V gene, CDR1 is SEHNR and CDR2 is FQNEAQ (reference sequence). Written as DNA, the CDR3 is TGTGCCAGCAGCGCCACAGGGACGGCCCAGCATTTT. Amino acid sequence: CASSATGTAQHF.

In this sample, this clonotype turned up a few times. This sequence joins TRBV5-1 and TRBJ1-5, with TRBD1 matching over 9 bases. The CDR3 sequence is 15 residues long. V lost 1 base, J lost 1 base, and 0 bases stayed unmatched. The germline gives CDR1 SGHRS, CDR2 YFSETQ. Written as DNA, the CDR3 is TGCGCCAGCAGCTTGACAGGGGGCAGCAATCAGCCCCAGCATTTT. Encoded protein: CASSLTGGSNQPQHF. Based on the CDR3 plus reference TRBV5-1 and TRBJ1-5, the full variable domain is KAGVTQTPRYLIKTRGQQVTLSCSPISGHRSVSWYQQTPGQGLQFLFEYFSETQRNKGNFPGRFSGRQFSNSRSEMNVSTLELGDSALYLCASSLTGGSNQPQHFGDGTRLSIL.

This clonotype has more than one count but fewer than ten. The junction departs from germline at one end; a sequencing error may be responsible. The chain recombines TRBV7-9 with TRBJ2-2, with TRBD2 matching over 9 bases. CDR1 SEHNR and CDR2 FQNEAQ come from the germline V gene (reference sequence). The CDR3 is 15 residues long. The CDR3 sequence: CASSLAGAGTGELFF. CDR3 nucleotide sequence: TGTGCCAGCAGTTTAGCGGGAGCCGGCACCGGGGAGCTGTTTTTT.

This clonotype appeared many times. The V and J genes are TRBV5-1 and TRBJ2-5; TRBD1 matches 8 bases. In germline, CDR1 is SGHRS, CDR2 YFSETQ. This CDR3 region has 14 residues. V was pared by 7 bases and J by 1 base, with 6 bases of the junction left unmatched. The CDR3 sequence is CASGLDRGQETQYF. CDR3 sequence (DNA): TGCGCCAGCGGGTTAGACAGGGGCCAAGAGACCCAGTACTTC.

This clonotype was seen repeatedly, ten times or more. The genes are TRBV20-1 and TRBJ2-1; D gene ambiguous. V lost 7 bases and J lost 6, with 10 bases in between. Germline assignment: CDR1 DFQATT and CDR2 SNEGSKA (reference sequence). The CDR3 spans 11 residues. CDR3 in DNA: TGCAGTGGATCCAGGCGCAATGAGCAGTTCTTC. Translation gives CSGSRRNEQFF.

This clonotype was seen many times. This chain joins TRBV28 and TRBJ1-1, with D tentatively TRBD1 (6 bases). Germline loops: CDR1 MDHEN, CDR2 SYDVKM. Trimming left V 7 bases short and J 4 bases short, with 16 bases between. This CDR3 has 14 residues. This CDR3 is CASKRTAGATEAFF. CDR3 nucleotides: TGTGCCAGCAAAAGGACAGCTGGTGCCACTGAAGCTTTCTTT.

This clonotype was counted only a few times. The chain uses TRBV7-8 and TRBJ2-5, with D possibly called TRBD1 or TRBD2 (5 bases each). Trimming took off 2 bases at V and 4 bases at J, with 11 bases between the two ends. The CDR3 loop spans 14 amino acids. Germline loops: CDR1 SGHVS, CDR2 FQNEAQ. The CDR3 sequence: CASSLTKGRETQYF. CDR3 nucleotides: TGTGCCAGCAGCTTAACTAAGGGGAGAGAGACCCAGTACTTC.

This clonotype was detected only a few times. This may be a read error, as it is one base from a much larger clone. The rearrangement joins TRBV5-1 to TRBJ1-1; possibly TRBD1 for D (6 bases). The CDR3 runs 14 residues. Germline V gene lookup returns CDR1 SGHRS and CDR2 YFSETQ. CDR3 sequence reads: CVSSLESRGAEAFF. The DNA of the CDR3 is TGCGTCAGCAGCTTGGAGTCCAGGGGCGCTGAAGCTTTCTTT.

Concerning this clonotype: This may stem from a read error, because a much larger clone lies one nucleotide away. Written as DNA, the CDR3 is TGCAGCCCTTATAAGGAGTCAGAGCAGTTCTTC. Translation: CSPYKESEQFF. The chain uses TRBV29-1 and TRBJ2-1; D not resolved. The V end lost 8 bases, the J end lost 10 bases, and 15 bases lay between the germline ends. Germline V gene sequence: CDR1 SQVTM, CDR2 ANQGSEA. This CDR3 is 11 amino acids long.

This clonotype was observed at least ten times. CDR3 bases: TGTGCCAGCAGTTACTCGACAGGGGGATTTGGTGAAGCTTTCTTT. Residues: CASSYSTGGFGEAFF. The V gene is TRBV6-5, the J gene TRBJ1-1; 9 positions match TRBD1. The CDR3 has 15 amino acids. Germline V gene lookup returns CDR1 MNHEY and CDR2 SVGAGI. The ends lost 0 bases at V and 7 bases at J; junction bases unmatched: 6.

This clonotype is deemed medium-sized. V usage is TRBV7-9 and J usage is TRBJ1-4, with a tentative D call TRBD1 (5 bases). The CDR3 loop spans 13 amino acids. Germline loops: CDR1 SEHNR, CDR2 FQNEAQ (reference sequence). Deletions cut 3 bases from V and 7 bases from J, with 9 bases between. CDR3 sequence reads: CASSFYRREKLFF. The CDR3, as DNA: TGTGCCAGCAGCTTTTACAGGCGTGAAAAACTGTTTTTT.

There are many counts of this clonotype. This rearrangement joins TRBV5-1 to TRBJ2-2; TRBD1 agrees at 10 bases. With V trimmed by 5 bases and J by 1 base, 2 bases remained unmatched. Germline-derived CDR1 and CDR2 are SGHRS and YFSETQ. The CDR3 has 15 amino acids. CDR3 sequence: CASSRDRGNTGELFF. The CDR3 DNA sequence: TGCGCCAGCAGTCGGGACAGGGGGAACACCGGGGAGCTGTTTTTT. Full variable domain (missing parts from reference TRBV5-1 and TRBJ2-2): KAGVTQTPRYLIKTRGQQVTLSCSPISGHRSVSWYQQTPGQGLQFLFEYFSETQRNKGNFPGRFSGRQFSNSRSEMNVSTLELGDSALYLCASSRDRGNTGELFFGEGSRLTVL.

The genes are TRBV20-1 and TRBJ1-6, with 7 bases lining up with TRBD1. With V trimmed by 5 bases and J by 7 bases, 11 bases remained unmatched. This CDR3 has 15 amino acids. The germline gives CDR1 DFQATT, CDR2 SNEGSKA (reference sequence). The CDR3 coding sequence is TGCAGTGCTCGTTACAGGGGTTGGCAAAATTCACCCCTCCACTTT. This translates into CSARYRGWQNSPLHF.

The table lists this clonotype with many counts. This chain uses TRBV29-1 with TRBJ2-5, with a weak D call TRBD2 (5 bases). V was shortened by 3 bases and J by 4 bases, with 18 bases between the two germline ends. CDR3 length: 15 residues. Germline V gives CDR1 SQVTM, CDR2 ANQGSEA. In DNA form, the CDR3 reads TGCAGCGTTGAGCCGGGTAGCTACGGAGGAGAGACCCAGTACTTC. The encoded protein is CSVEPGSYGGETQYF.

This chain joins TRBV24-1 and TRBJ2-2; tentatively, D is TRBD1 (6 bases). V lost 2 bases, J lost 1 base, and 13 bases lay in between. The CDR3 sequence is 17 residues long. CDR1 and CDR2 from the germline V gene are KGHDR and SFDVKD. CDR3 sequence (DNA): TGTGCCACCAGTGATTCCCGGGACATCAGGAACACCGGGGAGCTGTTTTTT. This translates into CATSDSRDIRNTGELFF.